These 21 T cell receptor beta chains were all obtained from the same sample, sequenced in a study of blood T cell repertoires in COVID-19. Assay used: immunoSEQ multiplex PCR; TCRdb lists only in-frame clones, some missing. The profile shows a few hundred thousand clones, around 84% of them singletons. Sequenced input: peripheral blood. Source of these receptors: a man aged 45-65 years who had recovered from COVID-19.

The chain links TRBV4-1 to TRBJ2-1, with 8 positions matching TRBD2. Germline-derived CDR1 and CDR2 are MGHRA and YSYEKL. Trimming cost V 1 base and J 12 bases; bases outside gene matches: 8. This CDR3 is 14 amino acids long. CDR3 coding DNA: TGCGCCAGCAGCCAAGTTAGCCGGGAGGGGGGGCAGTTCTTC. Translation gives CASSQVSREGGQFF.

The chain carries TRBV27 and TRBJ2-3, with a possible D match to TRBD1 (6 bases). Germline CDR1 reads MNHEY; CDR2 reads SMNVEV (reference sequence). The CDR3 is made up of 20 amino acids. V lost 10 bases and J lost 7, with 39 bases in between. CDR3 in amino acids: CATPDRWTESNARALNTQYF. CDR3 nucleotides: TGTGCCACCCCCGACCGTTGGACAGAGTCTAATGCGAGGGCCCTGAATACGCAGTATTTT.

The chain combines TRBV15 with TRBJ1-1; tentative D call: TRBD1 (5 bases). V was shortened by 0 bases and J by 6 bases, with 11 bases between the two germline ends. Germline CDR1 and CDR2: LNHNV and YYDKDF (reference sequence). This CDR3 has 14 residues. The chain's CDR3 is CATSRDRGSPEAFF. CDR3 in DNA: TGTGCCACCAGCAGAGACCGGGGGTCACCTGAAGCTTTCTTT.

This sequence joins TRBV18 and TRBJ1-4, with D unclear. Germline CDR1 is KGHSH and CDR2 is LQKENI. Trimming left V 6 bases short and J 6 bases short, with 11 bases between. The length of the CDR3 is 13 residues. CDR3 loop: CASSLGGDEKLFF. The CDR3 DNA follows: TGTGCCAGCTCCCTCGGCGGGGATGAAAAACTGTTTTTT.

The CDR3 DNA reads as TGTGCCATTACCAGGGGACAGAACTATGGCTACACCTTC. This sequence encodes CAITRGQNYGYTF. The chain recombines TRBV28 with TRBJ1-2, with 7 bases aligning to TRBD1. The CDR3 consists of 13 residues. V was pared by 10 bases and J by 2 bases, with 7 bases of the junction left unmatched. Germline CDR1 is MDHEN and CDR2 is SYDVKM.

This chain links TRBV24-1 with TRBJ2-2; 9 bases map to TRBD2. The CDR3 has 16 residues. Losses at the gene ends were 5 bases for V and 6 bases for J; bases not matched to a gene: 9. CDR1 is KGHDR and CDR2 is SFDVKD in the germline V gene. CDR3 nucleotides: TGTGCCACCAGTGCGTTTAGCGGGAGTGGGGCCGGGGAGCTGTTTTTT. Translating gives CATSAFSGSGAGELFF.

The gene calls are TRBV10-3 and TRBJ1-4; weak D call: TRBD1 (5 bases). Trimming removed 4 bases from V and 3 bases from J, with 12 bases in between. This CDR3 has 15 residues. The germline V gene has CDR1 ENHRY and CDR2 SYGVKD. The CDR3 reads CAISGEGQANEKLFF. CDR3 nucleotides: TGTGCCATCAGTGGGGAGGGGCAAGCTAATGAAAAACTGTTTTTT.

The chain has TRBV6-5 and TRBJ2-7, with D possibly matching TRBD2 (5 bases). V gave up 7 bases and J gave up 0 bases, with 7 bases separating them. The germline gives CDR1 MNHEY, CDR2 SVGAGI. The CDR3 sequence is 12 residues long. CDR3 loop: CASTAGSYEQYF. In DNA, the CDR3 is TGTGCCAGCACTGCGGGCTCCTACGAGCAGTACTTC.

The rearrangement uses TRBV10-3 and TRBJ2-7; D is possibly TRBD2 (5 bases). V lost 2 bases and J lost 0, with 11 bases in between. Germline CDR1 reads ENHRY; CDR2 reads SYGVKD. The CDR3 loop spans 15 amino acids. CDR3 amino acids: CAISEQLGSSYEQYF. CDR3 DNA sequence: TGTGCCATCAGTGAGCAGTTGGGGAGCTCCTACGAGCAGTACTTC.

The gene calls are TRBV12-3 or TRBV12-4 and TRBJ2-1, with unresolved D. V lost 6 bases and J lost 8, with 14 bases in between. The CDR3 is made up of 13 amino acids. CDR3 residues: CASSLLRSDEQFF. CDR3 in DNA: TGTGCCAGCAGCCTACTTAGGAGCGATGAGCAGTTCTTC.

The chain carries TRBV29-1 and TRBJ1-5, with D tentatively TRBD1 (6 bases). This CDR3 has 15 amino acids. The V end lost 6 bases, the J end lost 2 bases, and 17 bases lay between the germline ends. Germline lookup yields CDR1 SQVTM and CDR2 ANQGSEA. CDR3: CSVPRGGQGNQPQHF. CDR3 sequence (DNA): TGCAGCGTCCCCCGCGGGGGGCAAGGCAATCAGCCCCAGCATTTT.

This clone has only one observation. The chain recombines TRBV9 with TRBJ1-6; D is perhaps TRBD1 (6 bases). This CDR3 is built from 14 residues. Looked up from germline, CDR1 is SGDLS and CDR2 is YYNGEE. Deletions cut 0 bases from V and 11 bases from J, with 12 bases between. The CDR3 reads CASSVDGRGTPLHF. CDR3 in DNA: TGTGCCAGCAGCGTAGACGGCAGGGGAACACCCCTCCACTTT. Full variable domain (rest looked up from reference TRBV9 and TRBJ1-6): DSGVTQTPKHLITATGQRVTLRCSPRSGDLSVYWYQQSLDQGLQFLIQYYNGEERAKGNILERFSAQQFPDLHSELNLSSLELGDSALYFCASSVDGRGTPLHFGNGTRLTVT.

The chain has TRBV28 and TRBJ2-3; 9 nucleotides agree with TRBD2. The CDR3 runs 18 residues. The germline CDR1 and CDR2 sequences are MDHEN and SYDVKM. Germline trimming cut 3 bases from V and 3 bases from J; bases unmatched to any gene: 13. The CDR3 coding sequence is TGTGCCAGCAGTTTTCTAGCGGGAACTACCAGTACAACAGATACGCAGTATTTT. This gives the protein CASSFLAGTTSTTDTQYF.

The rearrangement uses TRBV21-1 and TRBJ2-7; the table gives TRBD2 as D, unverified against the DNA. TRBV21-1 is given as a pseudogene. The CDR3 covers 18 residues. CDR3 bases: TGTGCCAGCAGCATTACATCGACTAGCGGGGTTCCCCACGGCGAGCAGTACTTC. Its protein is CASSITSTSGVPHGEQYF.

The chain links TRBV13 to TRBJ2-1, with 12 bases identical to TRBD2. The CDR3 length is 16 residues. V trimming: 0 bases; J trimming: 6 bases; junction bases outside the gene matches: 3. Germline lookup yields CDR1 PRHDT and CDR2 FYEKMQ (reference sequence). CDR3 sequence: CASSLGTSGSRNEQFF. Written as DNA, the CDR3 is TGTGCCAGCAGCTTAGGGACTAGCGGGAGTCGCAATGAGCAGTTCTTC.

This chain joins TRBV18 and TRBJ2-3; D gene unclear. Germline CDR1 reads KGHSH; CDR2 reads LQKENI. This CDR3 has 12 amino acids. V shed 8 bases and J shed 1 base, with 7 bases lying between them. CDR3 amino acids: CASATRTDTQYF. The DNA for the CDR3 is TGTGCCAGCGCGACACGCACAGATACGCAGTATTTT.

CDR3 sequence (DNA): TGTGCCAGCAGTTTAGTAGCGGGAGCTATCCAAGAGACCCAGTACTTC. Its protein is CASSLVAGAIQETQYF. The V call is TRBV28, the J call TRBJ2-5; 9 bases are shared with TRBD2. This CDR3 is 16 amino acids long. The V segment lost 2 bases and the J segment 1 base; nucleotides outside the gene matches: 5. Germline loops: CDR1 MDHEN, CDR2 SYDVKM.

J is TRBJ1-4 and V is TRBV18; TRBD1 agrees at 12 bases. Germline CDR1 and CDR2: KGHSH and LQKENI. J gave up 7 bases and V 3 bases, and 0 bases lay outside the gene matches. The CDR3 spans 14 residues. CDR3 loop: CASSPGQGAEKLFF. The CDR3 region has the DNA TGTGCCAGCTCACCGGGACAGGGGGCTGAAAAACTGTTTTTT. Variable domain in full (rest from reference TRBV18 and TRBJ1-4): NAGVMQNPRHLVRRRGQEARLRCSPMKGHSHVYWYRQLPEEGLKFMVYLQKENIIDESGMPKERFSAEFPKEGPSILRIQQVVRGDSAAYFCASSPGQGAEKLFFGSGTQLSVL.

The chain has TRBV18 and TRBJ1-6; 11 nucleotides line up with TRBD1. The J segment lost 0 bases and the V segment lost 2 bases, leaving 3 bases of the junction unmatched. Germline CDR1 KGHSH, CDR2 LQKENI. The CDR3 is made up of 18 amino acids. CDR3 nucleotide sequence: TGTGCCAGCTCACCAGGGACAGGGGGTTCCTCCTATAATTCACCCCTCCACTTT. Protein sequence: CASSPGTGGSSYNSPLHF.

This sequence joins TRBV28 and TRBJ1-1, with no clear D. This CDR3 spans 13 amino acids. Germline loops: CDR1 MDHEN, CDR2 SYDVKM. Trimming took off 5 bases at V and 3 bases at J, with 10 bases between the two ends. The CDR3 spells CASSAGGYTEAFF. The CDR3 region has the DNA TGTGCCAGCAGTGCAGGAGGGTACACTGAAGCTTTCTTT.

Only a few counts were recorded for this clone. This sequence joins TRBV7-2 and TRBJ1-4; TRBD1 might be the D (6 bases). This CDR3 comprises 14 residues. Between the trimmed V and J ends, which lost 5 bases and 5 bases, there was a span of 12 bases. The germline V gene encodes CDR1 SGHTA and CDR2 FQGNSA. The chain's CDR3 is CASSQGGGNEKLFF. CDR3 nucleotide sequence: TGTGCCAGCAGCCAAGGGGGAGGGAATGAAAAACTGTTTTTT. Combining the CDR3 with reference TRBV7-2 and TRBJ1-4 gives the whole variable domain GAGVSQSPSNKVTEKGKDVELRCDPISGHTALYWYRQSLGQGLEFLIYFQGNSAPDKSGLPSDRFSAERTGGSVSTLTIQRTQQEDSAVYLCASSQGGGNEKLFFGSGTQLSVL.